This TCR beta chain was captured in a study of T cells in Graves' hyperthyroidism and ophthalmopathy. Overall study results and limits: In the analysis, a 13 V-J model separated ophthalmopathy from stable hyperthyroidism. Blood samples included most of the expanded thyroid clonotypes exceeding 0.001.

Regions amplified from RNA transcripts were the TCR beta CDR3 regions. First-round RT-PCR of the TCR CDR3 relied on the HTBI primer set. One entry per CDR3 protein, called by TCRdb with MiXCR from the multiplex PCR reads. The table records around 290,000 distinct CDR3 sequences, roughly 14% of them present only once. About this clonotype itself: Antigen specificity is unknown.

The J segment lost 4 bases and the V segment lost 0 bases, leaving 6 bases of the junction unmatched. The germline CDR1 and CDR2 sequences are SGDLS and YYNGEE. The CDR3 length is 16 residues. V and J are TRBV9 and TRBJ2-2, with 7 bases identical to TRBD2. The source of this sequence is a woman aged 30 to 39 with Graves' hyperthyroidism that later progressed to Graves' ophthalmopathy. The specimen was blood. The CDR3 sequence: CASSVGASGTTGELFF. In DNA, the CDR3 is TGTGCCAGCAGCGTAGGGGCTAGCGGAACCACCGGGGAGCTGTTTTTT.